This entry lists 13 T cell receptor beta chains sequenced from one sample in a study of blood T cell repertoires in COVID-19. The table came from immunoSEQ multiplex PCR; TCRdb's copy has only in-frame clones and leaves some out. Here the sample spans about 140,000 clones, around 81% being singletons. Material: peripheral blood. The receptor set was obtained from a woman in her sixties with active or convalescent COVID-19.

The chain joins TRBV7-9 to TRBJ1-2; TRBD1 matches 9 bases. Per the germline V gene, CDR1 is SEHNR and CDR2 is FQNEAQ (reference sequence). CDR3 length equals 14 residues. Unmatched junction bases numbered 7, after V lost 5 bases and J lost 6 bases. CDR3 DNA sequence: TGTGCCAGCAGCACCTGGGACAGGGCAGATGGCTACACCTTC. It yields the protein CASSTWDRADGYTF.

This CDR3 is CASSWGPGNTEAFF. CDR3 coding DNA: TGCGCCAGCAGCTGGGGCCCTGGGAACACTGAAGCTTTCTTT. The rearrangement links TRBV5-1 to TRBJ1-1; tentatively, D is TRBD1 (5 bases). The CDR3 covers 14 residues. The germline V gene has CDR1 SGHRS and CDR2 YFSETQ. Between the trimmed V and J ends, which lost 3 bases and 1 base, there was a span of 10 bases. Based on the CDR3 plus reference TRBV5-1 and TRBJ1-1, the full variable domain is KAGVTQTPRYLIKTRGQQVTLSCSPISGHRSVSWYQQTPGQGLQFLFEYFSETQRNKGNFPGRFSGRQFSNSRSEMNVSTLELGDSALYLCASSWGPGNTEAFFGQGTRLTVV.

The V gene is TRBV7-2, the J gene TRBJ2-1, with a possible D match to TRBD2 (5 bases). This CDR3 contains 16 residues. Trimming removed 5 bases at V and 1 base at J, with 15 bases between. Looked up from germline, CDR1 is SGHTA and CDR2 is FQGNSA. As DNA, the CDR3 is TGTGCCAGCAGCCCCGCTGGACTCAAATCCTACAATGAGCAGTTCTTC. Its protein is CASSPAGLKSYNEQFF.

This chain uses TRBV18 with TRBJ2-4; TRBD1 might be the D (7 bases). Germline V lookup: CDR1 KGHSH, CDR2 LQKENI. Trimming pared 3 bases from V and 1 base from J, leaving 13 bases between. The CDR3 is made up of 16 amino acids. CDR3 DNA sequence: TGTGCCAGCTCACCCCCGTCAGGGGGGGCCAAAAACATTCAGTACTTC. Its translation: CASSPPSGGAKNIQYF.

This rearrangement joins TRBV3-1 (or the pseudogene TRBV3-2) to TRBJ2-3, with TRBD2 matching over 12 bases. The CDR3 covers 16 residues. Per germline, CDR1 LGHDT and CDR2 YNNKEL (reference sequence). After removal of 0 bases from V and 9 bases from J, the junction contained 7 bases not matched to a gene. CDR3 sequence: CASSQDRASGGDTQYF. The DNA for the CDR3 is TGTGCCAGCAGCCAAGATCGGGCTAGCGGGGGGGACACGCAGTATTTT.

The gene calls are TRBV9 and TRBJ2-2, with a weak D call TRBD1 (5 bases). CDR3 length: 15 residues. V dropped 0 bases and J dropped 7 bases, with 13 bases sitting between them. Germline V gene sequence: CDR1 SGDLS, CDR2 YYNGEE. The CDR3: CASSVVDSKGGELFF. The CDR3 nucleotides read TGTGCCAGCAGCGTAGTCGACAGCAAAGGCGGGGAGCTGTTTTTT.

This clone was detected only a few times. The same CDR3 also results from other DNA sequences found in this sample. In DNA, the CDR3 is TGTGCCAGCAGCCCCGACAGGGGACTAACAGATACGCAGTATTTT. Translating gives CASSPDRGLTDTQYF. This sequence joins TRBV7-2 and TRBJ2-3; possibly TRBD1 for D (8 bases). This CDR3 region has 15 residues. Germline V lookup: CDR1 SGHTA, CDR2 FQGNSA. Trimming removed 5 bases from V and 3 bases from J, with 15 bases in between.

This clone is medium-sized. The CDR3, as DNA: TGCGCCAGCAGTGTAGGGGTTCAGACTGAAGCTTTCTTT. Its translation: CASSVGVQTEAFF. The gene calls are TRBV10-2 and TRBJ1-1, with D possibly matching TRBD1 (5 bases). Germline CDR1 and CDR2: WSHSY and SAAADI. The ends were cut back, 4 bases at V and 5 bases at J, with 11 bases in the middle. This CDR3 is built from 13 residues.

The chain couples TRBV6-5 to TRBJ1-2; 9 bases are a match to TRBD1. The CDR3 extends over 13 amino acids. The junction had 8 bases not matched to a gene; V was cut back by 7 bases and J by 8 bases. The germline gives CDR1 MNHEY, CDR2 SVGAGI. The CDR3 is CASMRGTGQGYTF. The CDR3 DNA reads TGTGCCAGCATGCGCGGGACAGGGCAAGGCTACACCTTC.

The genes are TRBV28 and TRBJ1-5, with D unclear. The CDR3 runs to 14 residues. Trimming stripped 4 bases from V and 3 bases from J, with 10 bases between. The V gene's germline CDR1 is MDHEN and CDR2 SYDVKM. The CDR3 DNA follows: TGTGCCAGCAGTTCCACATTCACCAATCAGCCCCAGCATTTT. Its protein is CASSSTFTNQPQHF.

The chain links TRBV5-1 to TRBJ2-3, with TRBD2 identical over 15 bases. After removal of 3 bases from V and 5 bases from J, the junction contained 7 bases not matched to a gene. The CDR3 loop spans 17 amino acids. CDR1 is SGHRS, CDR2 YFSETQ, per germline. CDR3 region: CASSSRTSGGGRDTQYF. CDR3 sequence (DNA): TGCGCCAGCAGCTCCCGGACTAGCGGGGGGGGTAGAGATACGCAGTATTTT. The full variable domain, rest sourced from reference TRBV5-1 and TRBJ2-3, is KAGVTQTPRYLIKTRGQQVTLSCSPISGHRSVSWYQQTPGQGLQFLFEYFSETQRNKGNFPGRFSGRQFSNSRSEMNVSTLELGDSALYLCASSSRTSGGGRDTQYFGPGTRLTVL.

V is TRBV19 and J is TRBJ1-1; weak D call: TRBD1 (5 bases). Trimming left V 5 bases short and J 7 bases short, with 17 bases between. In germline, CDR1 is LNHDA, CDR2 SQIVND (reference sequence). There are 14 residues in the CDR3. CDR3 sequence: CASSPPRDLDEAFF. CDR3 nucleotides: TGTGCCAGTAGTCCCCCCAGGGATTTGGATGAAGCTTTCTTT.

CDR3 sequence reads: CASSLARSSGELQETQYF. CDR3 bases: TGCGCCAGCAGCTTGGCCCGTAGTAGCGGGGAACTGCAAGAGACCCAGTACTTC. J is TRBJ2-5 and V is TRBV5-1; the match to TRBD2 covers 8 bases. Trimming cost V 0 bases and J 2 bases; bases outside gene matches: 12. The CDR3 is 18 residues long. Germline V gene data show CDR1 as SGHRS and CDR2 as YFSETQ.